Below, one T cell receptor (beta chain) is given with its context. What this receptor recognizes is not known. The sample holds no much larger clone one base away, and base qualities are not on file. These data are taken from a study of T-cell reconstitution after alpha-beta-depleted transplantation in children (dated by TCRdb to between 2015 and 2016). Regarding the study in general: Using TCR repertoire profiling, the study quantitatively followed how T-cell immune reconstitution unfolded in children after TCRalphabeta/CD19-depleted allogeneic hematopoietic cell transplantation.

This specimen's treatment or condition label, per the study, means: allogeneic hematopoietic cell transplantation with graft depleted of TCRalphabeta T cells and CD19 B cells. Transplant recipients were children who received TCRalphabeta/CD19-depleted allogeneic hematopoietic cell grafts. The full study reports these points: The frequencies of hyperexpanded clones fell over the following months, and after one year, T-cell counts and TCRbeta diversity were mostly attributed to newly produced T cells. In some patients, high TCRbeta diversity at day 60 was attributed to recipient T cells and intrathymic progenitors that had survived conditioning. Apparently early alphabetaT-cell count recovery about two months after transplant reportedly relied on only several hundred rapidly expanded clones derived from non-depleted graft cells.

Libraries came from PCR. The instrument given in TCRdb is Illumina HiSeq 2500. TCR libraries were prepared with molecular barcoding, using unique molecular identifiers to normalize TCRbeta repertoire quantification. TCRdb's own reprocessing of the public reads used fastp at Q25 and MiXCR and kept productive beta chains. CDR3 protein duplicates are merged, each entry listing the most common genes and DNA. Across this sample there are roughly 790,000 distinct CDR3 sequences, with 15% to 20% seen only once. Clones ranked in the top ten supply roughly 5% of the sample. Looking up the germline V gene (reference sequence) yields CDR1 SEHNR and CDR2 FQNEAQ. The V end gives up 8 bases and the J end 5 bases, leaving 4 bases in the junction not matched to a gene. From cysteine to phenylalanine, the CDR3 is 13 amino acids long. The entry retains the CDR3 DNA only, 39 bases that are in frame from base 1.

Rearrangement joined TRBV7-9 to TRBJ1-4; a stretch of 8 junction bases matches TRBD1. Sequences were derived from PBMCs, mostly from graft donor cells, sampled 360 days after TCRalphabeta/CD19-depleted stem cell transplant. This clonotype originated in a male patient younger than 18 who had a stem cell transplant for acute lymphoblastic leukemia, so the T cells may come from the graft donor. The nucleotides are TGTGCCAGCGGGGACAGGAAAAATGAAAAACTGTTTTTT. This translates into CASGDRKNEKLFF.